This T cell receptor (beta chain) was profiled in a study of T cell responses to AZD1222 COVID-19 vaccine. Overall study findings and caveats: In all cases, repertoires were sampled only after the peak T cell response. The sample set comprised mostly white British donors with more females, and clonal diversity was possibly underestimated. Regions 160-218 and 743-854 held dominance among vaccine-associated CD4 TCRs, which spanned spike. Baseline seropositives among AZD1222 recipients totaled only 5 to 7.

Remarks on this clone: Its cognate antigen is unknown.

The germline V gene encodes CDR1 MRHNA and CDR2 SNTAGT. With 4 bases clipped from V and 1 base from J, the junction kept 5 bases outside the gene matches. The CDR3 length is 15 residues. Clones were read by immunoSEQ multiplex PCR, and TCRdb kept only the in-frame ones, dropping some. The sample lists 120,000 to 150,000 clones, roughly 93% occurring once. This chain connects TRBV6-4 to TRBJ2-3, with 7 bases aligning to TRBD1. The material was peripheral blood, obtained on day 0 of MenACWY control vaccination. The receptor was derived from an adult in good health. The CDR3 nucleotides are TGTGCCAGCAGTGCGACAGGGAGTGGCACAGATACGCAGTATTTT. Its protein product is CASSATGSGTDTQYF.